This TCR beta chain was profiled in a study of blood T cell repertoires in COVID-19 (dated by TCRdb to 2020 to 2022). As for the study more broadly: Samples covering the acute and convalescent phases of COVID-19 were provided by collaborators in the United States, Italy and Spain. Subjects who had been exposed to COVID-19, were actively infected with it, or had recovered from it provided the deeply sampled blood TCRbeta repertoires that made up the dataset. A de-identified subject ID, COVID-19 status, age in years and sex were almost always included in the sample metadata. The prospective study material was composed of cDNA or gDNA derived from T cells, B-cell-depleted T cells, or PBMCs. The samples were drawn from the first 160 participants of the ongoing ImmuneRACE study and from 950 to 1,500 subjects provided by 6 global collaborators. A freely available public database, intended as a resource for researchers studying the immune response to SARS-CoV-2, is where the repertoires were released. Where HLA class I and class II types were available, the types were taken from metadata supplied by the sample provider, not from assay-based typing.

Notes on this clone: Its antigen is currently not known. No base quality information exists; no much larger clone differs at one position.

Study-wide findings and limitations: The quantity of clinical and demographic metadata differed by source and by participant and was supplied without curation.

TCRbeta CDR3 regions were amplified from genomic DNA by means of the immunoSEQ Assay, a bias-controlled multiplex PCR. In the source study's methods: The number of nucleated cells in each sample was estimated by amplification of reference gene primers within the assay. To quantify the absolute abundance of each unique TCRbeta CDR3 rearrangement, sequence reads were collapsed and filtered. For each sample, productive Simpson clonality was calculated as the square root of Simpson's diversity index across productive rearrangements. TCRdb took this table from immuneACCESS and kept in-frame rearrangements with V and J called. Such tables lack part of the clones; where checked against another copy, unresolved V genes explain under half of the gap, and the rest is unexplained. V and J calls and clone size are given by that table; D and trimming were obtained from the DNA. The sample table lists about 300,000 clones, less than 85% of them with a count of one. 2% to 3% of the sample is held by the ten biggest clonotypes.

Participants in the prospective study were aged 18 to 89 years, lived in about two dozen United States geographic areas, and enrolled through a virtual design. Cohort assignment in the prospective study relied on participant-reported clinical history from a screening survey and a study questionnaire. For ImmuneRACE Cohort 3, a participant was defined as recovered based on two consecutive negative NP/OP PCR tests, clearance by a healthcare professional, or resolution of symptoms. Mobile phlebotomists in the prospective study collected whole blood, serum and a nasopharyngeal or oropharyngeal swab from every participant. Over an approximately 2-month period, participants in the prospective study had the option of providing additional blood draws and questionnaires. Before DNA extraction, blood samples from the prospective study were shipped at room temperature or frozen. This clonotype was sampled from a woman between 45 and 60 years old who had recovered from COVID-19. The material sequenced was PBMCs or T cells enriched from blood (not recorded which).

The nucleotide sequence is TGCAGCGTTGGGGATGGACAGGGATATGGCTACACCTTC. Its coded protein is CSVGDGQGYGYTF. The chain couples TRBV29-1 to TRBJ1-2; TRBD1 lines up with 8 middle nucleotides. In the germline V gene, CDR1 corresponds to SQVTM and CDR2 to ANQGSEA. V lost 4 bases and J lost 5 bases, and the count of bases not matched to a germline gene is 6. From the cysteine up to the phenylalanine, the CDR3 has a length of 13 residues. Only the CDR3 DNA is retained, 39 bases long and in frame from the first base.